Listed below are T cell receptor beta chains from one sample, sequenced in a study of CD8 T cells in Susac syndrome. Each CDR3 protein is one row after TCRdb ran MiXCR on the immunoSEQ multiplex PCR reads. The repertoire consists of some 160,000 distinct CDR3 sequences, with about 94% occurring once and the leading ten covering 0.065% to 0.095%. Sequenced material: CD4+ T cells from PBMCs. These receptors all come from a human donor with Susac syndrome. Both conserved end residues are part of each CDR3. A D gene is named only where the DNA matches it firmly.

>TRBD2|TRBJ2-5|TRBV10-3
TGTGCCATCGGGACTAGCTCAGAGACCCAGTACTTC
CAIGTSSETQYF
>TRBD1|TRBJ1-1|TRBV14
TGTGCCAGCAGCCAAGACCGGGGACAGGGGAACACTGAAGCTTTCTTT
CASSQDRGQGNTEAFF
>NA|TRBJ2-7|TRBV29-1
TGCAGCGTTGAAGTTATTCAGGGTGGCGAGCAGTACTTC
CSVEVIQGGEQYF
>TRBD2|TRBJ2-1|TRBV5-4
TGTGCCAGCAGCTCCTTCGGGGGGAGCTCCTACAATGAGCAGTTCTTC
CASSSFGGSSYNEQFF
>NA|TRBJ2-2|TRBV18
TGTGCCAGCGCACGGACCTACACCGGGAATCTGTTTTTT
CASARTYTGNLFF
>TRBD1|TRBJ2-7|TRBV29-1
TGCAGCGCCTCGGACAGGAGCTCCTACGAGCAGTACTTC
CSASDRSSYEQYF
>NA|TRBJ2-7|TRBV12-3/TRBV12-4
TGTGCCAGCAGTTTAGCGGCGGTCTACGAGCAGTACTTC
CASSLAAVYEQYF
>NA|TRBJ2-1|TRBV20-1
TGCAGTGCTAGTTGGTTCAATGAGCAGTTCTTC
CSASWFNEQFF
>NA|TRBJ1-4|TRBV7-9
TGTGCCAGCAGTTTCGGACAGTTTGGAGAAAAACTGTTTTTT
CASSFGQFGEKLFF
>NA|TRBJ2-3|TRBV20-1
TGCAGTGCCAAAACCCCCGGACTGGGACGCACAGATACGCAGTATTTT
CSAKTPGLGRTDTQYF
>NA|TRBJ1-2|TRBV20-1
TGCAGTGCTAGAGGCCGGGGCCACTATGGCTACACCTTC
CSARGRGHYGYTF
>NA|TRBJ2-1|TRBV4-2
TGTGCCAGCAGCCAGGGTTGGGGGTCAAACAATGAGCAGTTCTTC
CASSQGWGSNNEQFF
>NA|TRBJ2-7|TRBV20-1
TGCAGTGCTAAGGCGCCAACAGGAAGGGGGGGCTCCTACGAGCAGTACTTC
CSAKAPTGRGGSYEQYF
>NA|TRBJ1-2|TRBV7-9
TGTGCCAGCAGCTCACGACAGACTGTTTATGGCTACACCTTC
CASSSRQTVYGYTF
>NA|TRBJ1-4|TRBV2
TGTGCCAGCATTTGGAGTTTTAATGAAAAACTGTTTTTT
CASIWSFNEKLFF
>TRBD2|TRBJ2-1|TRBV7-6
TGTGCCAGCAGCCTCCGACTAGCGGGGGCCCTGATGGCTGAGCAGTTCTTC
CASSLRLAGALMAEQFF
>NA|TRBJ2-1|TRBV11-2
TGTGCCAGCAGCCACACAGGCAGGGTATCCTACAATGAGCAGTTCTTC
CASSHTGRVSYNEQFF
>NA|TRBJ2-3|TRBV6-1
TGTGCCAACCGGGACACCCTTACAGATACGCAGTATTTT
CANRDTLTDTQYF
>TRBD1|TRBJ1-5|TRBV20-1
TGCAGTGCTATTGACAGGGCGGATCAGCCCCAGCATTTT
CSAIDRADQPQHF
>NA|TRBJ2-2|TRBV28
TGTGCCAGCAGGCTGGTATCGCCCGGGGAGCTGTTTTTT
CASRLVSPGELFF
>NA|TRBJ1-3|TRBV5-6
TGTGCCAGCAGCGGATCGGGCCCGTCCTTCTCTGGAAACACCATATATTTT
CASSGSGPSFSGNTIYF
>NA|TRBJ1-5|TRBV27
TGTGCCAGCAGCCTAAAGGGGGTGAGCCAGCCCCAGCATTTT
CASSLKGVSQPQHF
>TRBD1|TRBJ1-1|TRBV9
TGTGCCAGCAGCACGAGACCACACCTGGACAGGGTGGCTGAAGCTTTCTTT
CASSTRPHLDRVAEAFF
>NA|TRBJ2-6|TRBV5-1
TGCGCCAGCAGCTCAAGGCCGGGCGGATCCGGGGCCAACGTCCTGACTTTC
CASSSRPGGSGANVLTF
>NA|TRBJ1-2|TRBV12-3/TRBV12-4
TGTGCCAGCTCGGGAAGGAGGATCTATGGCTACACCTTC
CASSGRRIYGYTF
>TRBD2|TRBJ2-2|TRBV28
TGTGCCAGCAGTTCCCGGACTAGGGACACCGGGGAGCTGTTTTTT
CASSSRTRDTGELFF